This TCR beta chain was identified in a study of cytomegalovirus exposure and HLA in healthy donors. With 60 Vbeta and 13 Jbeta primers, the PCR was carried out. Here immunoSEQ multiplex PCR was the method, and the copy in TCRdb shows in-frame clones only, minus some. The top ten hold roughly 6% of the sample, which has 200,000 or so clones, 78% seen once. Study results and caveats: Available immune exposure information covered CMV serostatus only. Several top significant clusters appeared, in a later analysis, to be linked to common viral pathogens. The authors enumerated 150 to 200 TCR beta chains as linked to cytomegalovirus.

As to this clone: Its antigen is as yet unknown.

Germline values: CDR1 ENHRY, CDR2 SYGVKD. The CDR3 loop spans 16 amino acids. V was trimmed by 2 bases and J by 3 bases, leaving 16 bases between them. Sequencing used PBMCs. The chain uses TRBV10-3 and TRBJ1-1, with D perhaps matching TRBD1 (5 bases). The sequence was collected from a woman aged 25 to 39 in good health and CMV-seropositive. The CDR3: CAISEPWGGQYTEAFF. The DNA of the CDR3 is TGTGCCATCAGTGAGCCATGGGGCGGTCAATACACTGAAGCTTTCTTT.